The sequence of this T cell receptor (beta chain) was determined in a study of T cell clones after liver transplantation. Study background: A pre-transplant mixed lymphocyte reaction with TCRbeta sequencing defined graft-donor-reactive clones followed in post-transplant blood. Until 12-24 months post-transplant, subjects got standard immunosuppression and no induction. Tolerant meant at least one year fully off immunosuppression without liver enzymes above twice normal. Study results and caveats: Rather than being deleted, graft donor-reactive T cells may have moved into the graft.

A remark on this clone: The antigen is undetermined.

Profiled with immunoSEQ multiplex PCR; TCRdb holds only in-frame clones, not every one. The table includes 20,000 to 30,000 clones, more than 60% detected once. In germline, CDR1 is MNHEY, CDR2 SVGAGI. V gave up 0 bases and J gave up 8 bases; unmatched junction bases: 6. This CDR3 region has 14 residues. The sequence came from a human donor who received a liver transplant. The J gene is TRBJ1-2, the V gene TRBV6-5, with 7 positions matching TRBD1. The material was CD4+ T cells from blood, obtained before liver transplant. The CDR3 nucleotides are TGTGCCAGCAGTTACTCCACAGGGGCTCCCGGCTACACCTTC. As protein: CASSYSTGAPGYTF.